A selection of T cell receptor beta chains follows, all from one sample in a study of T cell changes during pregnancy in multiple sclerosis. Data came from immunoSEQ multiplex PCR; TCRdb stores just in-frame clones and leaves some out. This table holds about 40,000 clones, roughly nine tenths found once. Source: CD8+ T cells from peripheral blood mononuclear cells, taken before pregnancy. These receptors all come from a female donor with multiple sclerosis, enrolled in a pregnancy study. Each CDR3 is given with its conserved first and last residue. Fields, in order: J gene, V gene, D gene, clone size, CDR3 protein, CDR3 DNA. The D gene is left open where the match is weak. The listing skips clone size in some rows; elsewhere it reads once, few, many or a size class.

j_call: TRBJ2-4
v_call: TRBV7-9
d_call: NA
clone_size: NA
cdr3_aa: CASSADSLAKNIQYF
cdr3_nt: TGTGCCAGCAGCGCCGACTCCTTAGCCAAAAACATTCAGTACTTC

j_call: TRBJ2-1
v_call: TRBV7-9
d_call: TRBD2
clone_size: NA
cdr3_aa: CASSHPGGSGRLDNEQFF
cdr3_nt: TGTGCCAGCAGCCACCCGGGAGGTAGCGGGAGGTTGGACAATGAGCAGTTCTTC

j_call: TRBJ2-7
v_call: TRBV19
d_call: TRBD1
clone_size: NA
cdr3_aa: CASSIEDRGTAGVRYEQYF
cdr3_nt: TGTGCCAGTAGTATAGAGGACAGGGGGACAGCGGGAGTAAGATACGAGCAGTACTTC

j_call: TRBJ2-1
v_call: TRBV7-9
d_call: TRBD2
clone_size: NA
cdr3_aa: CASSQSGRAYEQFF
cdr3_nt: TGTGCCAGCAGTCAAAGCGGGAGGGCCTATGAGCAGTTCTTC

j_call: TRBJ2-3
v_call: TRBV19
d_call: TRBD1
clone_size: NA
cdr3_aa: CASSLTGASTDTQYF
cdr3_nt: TGTGCCAGTAGTCTGACAGGGGCGAGCACAGATACGCAGTATTTT

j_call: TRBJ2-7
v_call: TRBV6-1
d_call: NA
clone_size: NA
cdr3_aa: CASSESGSSEQYF
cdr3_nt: TGTGCCAGCAGTGAATCGGGTAGCTCCGAGCAGTACTTC

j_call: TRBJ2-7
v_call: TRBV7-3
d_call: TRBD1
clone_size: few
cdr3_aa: CASSLTGKENEQYF
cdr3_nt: TGTGCCAGCAGCCTGACAGGGAAGGAGAACGAGCAGTACTTC

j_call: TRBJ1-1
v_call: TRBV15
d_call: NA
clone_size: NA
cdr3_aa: CATSGGASEAFF
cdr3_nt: TGTGCCACCAGCGGGGGGGCAAGTGAAGCTTTCTTT

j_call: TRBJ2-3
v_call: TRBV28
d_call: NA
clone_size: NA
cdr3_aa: CASSLLTGSGFTDTQYF
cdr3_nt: TGTGCCAGCAGTCTACTCACAGGGTCGGGTTTTACGGATACGCAGTATTTT

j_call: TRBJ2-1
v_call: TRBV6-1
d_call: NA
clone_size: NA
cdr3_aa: CASTRYTSYNEQFF
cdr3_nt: TGTGCCAGCACTAGATATACCTCCTACAATGAGCAGTTCTTC

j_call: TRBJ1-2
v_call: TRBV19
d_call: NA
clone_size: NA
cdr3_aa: CASSLHGVSYGYTF
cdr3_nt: TGTGCCAGTAGTTTACACGGAGTTAGCTATGGCTACACCTTC

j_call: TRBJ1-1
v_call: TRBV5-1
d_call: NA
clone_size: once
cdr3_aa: CASSQGAAEAFF
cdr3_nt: TGCGCCAGCAGCCAAGGGGCAGCTGAAGCTTTCTTT

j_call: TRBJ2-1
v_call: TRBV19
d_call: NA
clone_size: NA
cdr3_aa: CASSPSSYNEQFF
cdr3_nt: TGTGCCAGTAGCCCCAGCTCCTACAATGAGCAGTTCTTC

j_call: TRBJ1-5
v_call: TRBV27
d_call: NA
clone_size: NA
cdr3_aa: CASSFSGSQPQHF
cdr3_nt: TGTGCCAGCAGTTTCTCGGGGAGCCAGCCCCAGCATTTT

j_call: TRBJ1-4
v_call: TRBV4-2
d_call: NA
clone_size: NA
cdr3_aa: CASSPGDTGEKLFF
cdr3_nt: TGTGCCAGCAGCCCGGGAGACACGGGGGAAAAACTGTTTTTT

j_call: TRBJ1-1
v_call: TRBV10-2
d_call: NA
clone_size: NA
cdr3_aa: CASRGRGGNTEAFF
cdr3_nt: TGCGCCAGCAGAGGACGGGGGGGAAACACTGAAGCTTTCTTT

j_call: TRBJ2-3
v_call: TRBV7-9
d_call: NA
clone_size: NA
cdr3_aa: CASSDWTDSTDTQYF
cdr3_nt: TGTGCCAGCAGCGACTGGACAGATAGCACAGATACGCAGTATTTT

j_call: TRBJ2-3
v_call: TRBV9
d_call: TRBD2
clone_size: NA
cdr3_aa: CASGGGSDTQYF
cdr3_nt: TGTGCCAGCGGGGGGGGGTCCGATACGCAGTATTTT

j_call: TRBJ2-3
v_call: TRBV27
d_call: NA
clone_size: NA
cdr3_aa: CASSSNRGGTDTQYF
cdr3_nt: TGTGCCAGCAGTTCAAACAGGGGGGGGACAGATACGCAGTATTTT

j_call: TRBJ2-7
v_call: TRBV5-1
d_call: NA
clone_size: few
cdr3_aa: CASSMTGPSYEQYF
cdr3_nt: TGCGCCAGCAGTATGACAGGACCCTCCTACGAGCAGTACTTC

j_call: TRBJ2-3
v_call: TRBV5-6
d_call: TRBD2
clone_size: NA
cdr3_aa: CASSLGGGSTDTQYF
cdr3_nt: TGTGCCAGCAGCTTGGGGGGAGGGAGCACAGATACGCAGTATTTT

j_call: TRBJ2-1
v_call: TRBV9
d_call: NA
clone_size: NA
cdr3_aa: CASSDTMADEQFF
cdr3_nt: TGTGCCAGCAGCGACACTATGGCCGATGAGCAGTTCTTC

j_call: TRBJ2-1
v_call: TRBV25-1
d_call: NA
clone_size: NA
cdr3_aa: CASSDLVSIEQFF
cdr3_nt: TGTGCCAGCAGTGACCTCGTGAGTATCGAGCAGTTCTTC

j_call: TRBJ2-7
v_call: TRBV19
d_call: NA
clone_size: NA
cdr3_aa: CASSIRDTYEQYF
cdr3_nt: TGTGCCAGTAGTATCCGGGACACCTACGAGCAGTACTTC

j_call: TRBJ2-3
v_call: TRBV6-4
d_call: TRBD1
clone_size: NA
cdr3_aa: CASSDKGATDTQYF
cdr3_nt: TGTGCCAGCAGTGACAAGGGGGCGACAGATACGCAGTATTTT

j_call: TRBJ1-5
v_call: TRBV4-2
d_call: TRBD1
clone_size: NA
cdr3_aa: CASSQEQGGQPQHF
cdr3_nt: TGTGCCAGCAGCCAAGAACAGGGGGGTCAGCCCCAGCATTTT

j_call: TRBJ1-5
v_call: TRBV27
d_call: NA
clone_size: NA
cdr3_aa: CASSLQGVSNQPQHF
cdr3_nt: TGTGCCAGCAGCCTACAGGGAGTGAGCAATCAGCCCCAGCATTTT

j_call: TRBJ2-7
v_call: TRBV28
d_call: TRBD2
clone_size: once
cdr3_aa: CASSPTSGRPYYEQYF
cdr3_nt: TGTGCCAGCAGTCCGACTAGCGGGAGGCCTTACTACGAGCAGTACTTC

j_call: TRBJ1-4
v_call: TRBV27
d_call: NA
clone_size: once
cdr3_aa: CASRGGRGEKLFF
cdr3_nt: TGTGCCAGCAGGGGGGGGAGGGGAGAAAAACTGTTTTTT

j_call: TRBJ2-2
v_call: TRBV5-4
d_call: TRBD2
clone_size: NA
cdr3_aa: CASSFPGTTTGELFF
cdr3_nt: TGTGCCAGCAGCTTTCCCGGGACTACGACCGGGGAGCTGTTTTTT

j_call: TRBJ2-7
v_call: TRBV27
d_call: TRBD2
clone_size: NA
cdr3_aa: CASSLGGRGNYEQYF
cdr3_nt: TGTGCCAGCAGTTTAGGCGGGAGAGGGAACTACGAGCAGTACTTC

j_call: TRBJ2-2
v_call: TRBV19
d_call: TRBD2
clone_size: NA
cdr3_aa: CASSMAGGGTGELFF
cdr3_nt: TGTGCCAGTAGTATGGCGGGAGGCGGAACCGGGGAGCTGTTTTTT

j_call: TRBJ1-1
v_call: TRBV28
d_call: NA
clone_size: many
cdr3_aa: CASSSGGGTEAFF
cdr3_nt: TGTGCCAGCAGTTCCGGGGGGGGGACTGAAGCTTTCTTT

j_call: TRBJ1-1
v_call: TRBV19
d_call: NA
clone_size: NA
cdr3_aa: CASKGPEAFF
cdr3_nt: TGTGCCAGTAAGGGGCCTGAAGCTTTCTTT

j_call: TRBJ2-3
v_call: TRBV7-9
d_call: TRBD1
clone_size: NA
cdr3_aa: CASSRGQGSADTQYF
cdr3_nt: TGTGCCAGCAGCCGTGGACAGGGTTCTGCAGATACGCAGTATTTT

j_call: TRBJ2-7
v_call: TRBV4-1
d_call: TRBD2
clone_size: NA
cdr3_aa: CASRLTLAATSYEQYF
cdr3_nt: TGCGCCAGCAGACTCACGCTAGCGGCGACCTCCTACGAGCAGTACTTC

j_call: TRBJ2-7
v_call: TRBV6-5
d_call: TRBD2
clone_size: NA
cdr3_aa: CASSYTGLASEQYF
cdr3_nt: TGTGCCAGCAGTTACACGGGACTAGCGTCCGAGCAGTACTTC

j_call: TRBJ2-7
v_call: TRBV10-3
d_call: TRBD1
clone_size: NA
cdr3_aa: CAISPGQGLAYEQYF
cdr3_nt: TGTGCCATCAGTCCCGGACAGGGTCTCGCCTACGAGCAGTACTTC

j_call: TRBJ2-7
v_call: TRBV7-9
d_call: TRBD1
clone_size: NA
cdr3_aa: CASSDRVEQYF
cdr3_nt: TGTGCCAGCAGCGACAGGGTCGAGCAGTACTTC

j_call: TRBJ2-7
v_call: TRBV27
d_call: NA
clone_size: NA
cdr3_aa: CASSFTSSYEQYF
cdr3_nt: TGTGCCAGCAGTTTTACTAGCAGCTACGAGCAGTACTTC

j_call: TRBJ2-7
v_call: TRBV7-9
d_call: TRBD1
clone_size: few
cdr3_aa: CASSLPGGTGASEQYF
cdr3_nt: TGTGCCAGCAGCTTACCCGGAGGGACAGGGGCCTCCGAGCAGTACTTC

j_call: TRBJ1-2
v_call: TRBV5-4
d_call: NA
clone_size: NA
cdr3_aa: CASSFGSGRGYTF
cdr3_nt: TGTGCCAGCAGCTTTGGCTCTGGGCGTGGCTACACCTTC

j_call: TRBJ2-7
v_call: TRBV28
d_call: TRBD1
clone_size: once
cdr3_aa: CASSLGTASYEQYF
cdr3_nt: TGTGCCAGCAGTTTGGGGACAGCCTCCTACGAGCAGTACTTC

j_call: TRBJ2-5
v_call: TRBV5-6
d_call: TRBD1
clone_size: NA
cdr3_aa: CASSRGGPTGGWQETQYF
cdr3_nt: TGTGCCAGCAGCCGAGGAGGACCAACAGGGGGCTGGCAAGAGACCCAGTACTTC

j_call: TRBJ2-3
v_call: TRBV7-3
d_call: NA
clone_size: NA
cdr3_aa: CASSLISADTQYF
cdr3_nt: TGTGCCAGCAGCTTAATAAGCGCAGATACGCAGTATTTT

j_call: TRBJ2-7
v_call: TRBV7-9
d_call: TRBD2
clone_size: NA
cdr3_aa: CASSPSGSFYEQYF
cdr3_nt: TGTGCCAGCAGTCCTAGCGGGAGTTTCTACGAGCAGTACTTC

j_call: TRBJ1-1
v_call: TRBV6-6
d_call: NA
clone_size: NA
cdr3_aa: CASGGRVNTEAFF
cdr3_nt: TGTGCCAGCGGGGGGAGGGTGAACACTGAAGCTTTCTTT

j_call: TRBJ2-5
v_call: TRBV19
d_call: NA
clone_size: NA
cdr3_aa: CASSIDGGETQYF
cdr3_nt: TGTGCCAGTAGTATAGATGGAGGAGAGACCCAGTACTTC